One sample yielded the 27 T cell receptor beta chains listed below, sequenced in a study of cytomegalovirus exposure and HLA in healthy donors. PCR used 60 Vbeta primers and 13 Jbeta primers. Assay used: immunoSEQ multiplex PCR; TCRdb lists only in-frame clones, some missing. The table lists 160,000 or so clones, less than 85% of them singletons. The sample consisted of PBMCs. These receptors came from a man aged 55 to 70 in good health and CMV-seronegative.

CDR3 protein: CASSSLTEAFF. DNA of the CDR3: TGTGCCAGCAGTTCTTTGACTGAAGCTTTCTTT. The chain links TRBV6-5 to TRBJ1-1; D ambiguous. The CDR3 totals 11 residues. Deletions cut 4 bases from V and 5 bases from J, with 5 bases between. CDR1 MNHEY and CDR2 SVGAGI come from the germline V gene.

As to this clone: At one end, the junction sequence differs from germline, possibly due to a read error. This CDR3 is CSSTRPGTANTGELFF. The CDR3 DNA reads TGTTCCAGCACCAGGCCCGGGACAGCAAACACCGGGGAGCTGTTTTTT. The chain has TRBV7-9 and TRBJ2-2; 7 nucleotides line up with TRBD1. CDR1 is SEHNR, CDR2 FQNEAQ, per germline (reference sequence). The CDR3 sequence is 16 residues long.

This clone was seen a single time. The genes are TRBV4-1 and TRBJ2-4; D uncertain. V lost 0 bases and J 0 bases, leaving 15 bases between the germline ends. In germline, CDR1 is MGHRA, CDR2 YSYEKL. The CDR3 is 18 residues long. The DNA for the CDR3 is TGCGCCAGCAGCCAAGATCTCCCTCTCCACGGAGCCAAAAACATTCAGTACTTC. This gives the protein CASSQDLPLHGAKNIQYF.

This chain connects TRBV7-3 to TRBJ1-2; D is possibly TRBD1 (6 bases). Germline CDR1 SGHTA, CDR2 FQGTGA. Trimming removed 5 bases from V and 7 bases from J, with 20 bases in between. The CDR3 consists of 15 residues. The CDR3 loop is CASSPNGGGRGGYTF. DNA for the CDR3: TGTGCCAGCAGCCCAAACGGCGGGGGGCGGGGTGGCTACACCTTC.

The CDR3 sequence is CATSRDGNSADTQYF. CDR3 coding DNA: TGTGCCACCAGCAGAGATGGTAATTCGGCAGATACGCAGTATTTT. The gene calls are TRBV15 and TRBJ2-3; D is undetermined. V shed 0 bases and J shed 4 bases, with 11 bases lying between them. The CDR3 sequence is 15 residues long. Germline values: CDR1 LNHNV, CDR2 YYDKDF (reference sequence). Full variable domain (remainder filled in from reference TRBV15 and TRBJ2-3): DAMVIQNPRYQVTQFGKPVTLSCSQTLNHNVMYWYQQKSSQAPKLLFHYYDKDFNNEADTPDNFQSRRPNTSFCFLDIRSPGLGDTAMYLCATSRDGNSADTQYFGPGTRLTVL.

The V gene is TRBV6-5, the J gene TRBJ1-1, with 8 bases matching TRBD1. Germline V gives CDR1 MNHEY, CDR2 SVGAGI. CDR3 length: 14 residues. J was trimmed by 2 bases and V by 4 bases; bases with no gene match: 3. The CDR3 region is CASSSGQANTEAFF. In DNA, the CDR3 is TGTGCCAGCAGTTCGGGACAGGCTAACACTGAAGCTTTCTTT.

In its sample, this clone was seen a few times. CDR3 coding DNA: TGCGCCAGCAGCTTACTTACTAGGACCACCGGGGAGCTGTTTTTT. Its protein is CASSLLTRTTGELFF. The rearrangement joins TRBV5-1 to TRBJ2-2, with D maybe TRBD2 (5 bases). The CDR3 sequence is 15 residues long. CDR1 SGHRS and CDR2 YFSETQ come from the germline V gene. Trimming stripped 2 bases from V and 4 bases from J, with 12 bases between. Using reference TRBV5-1 and TRBJ2-2 for the parts outside the CDR3, the full variable domain is KAGVTQTPRYLIKTRGQQVTLSCSPISGHRSVSWYQQTPGQGLQFLFEYFSETQRNKGNFPGRFSGRQFSNSRSEMNVSTLELGDSALYLCASSLLTRTTGELFFGEGSRLTVL.

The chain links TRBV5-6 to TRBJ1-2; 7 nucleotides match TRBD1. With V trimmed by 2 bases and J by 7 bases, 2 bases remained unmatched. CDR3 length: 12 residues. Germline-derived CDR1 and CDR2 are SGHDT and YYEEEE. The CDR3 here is CASSFTGVGYTF. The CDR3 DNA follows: TGTGCCAGCAGCTTTACAGGGGTTGGCTACACCTTC.

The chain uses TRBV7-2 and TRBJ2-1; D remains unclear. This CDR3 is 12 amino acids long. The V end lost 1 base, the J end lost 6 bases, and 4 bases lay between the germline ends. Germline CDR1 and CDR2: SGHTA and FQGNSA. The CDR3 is CASSLDSNEQFF. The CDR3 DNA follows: TGTGCCAGCAGCTTAGATAGCAATGAGCAGTTCTTC.

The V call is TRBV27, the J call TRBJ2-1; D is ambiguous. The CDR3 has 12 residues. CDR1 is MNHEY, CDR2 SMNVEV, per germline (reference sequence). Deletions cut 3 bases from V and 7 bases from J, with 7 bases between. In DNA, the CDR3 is TGTGCCAGCAGTTTGTCTAGGAATGAGCAGTTCTTC. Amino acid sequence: CASSLSRNEQFF.

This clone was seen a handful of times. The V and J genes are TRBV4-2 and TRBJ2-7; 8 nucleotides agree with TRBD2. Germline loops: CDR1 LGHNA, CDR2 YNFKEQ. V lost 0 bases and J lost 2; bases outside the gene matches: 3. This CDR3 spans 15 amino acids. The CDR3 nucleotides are TGTGCCAGCAGCCAAGATCGGGGGGGGACCTACGAGCAGTACTTC. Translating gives CASSQDRGGTYEQYF.

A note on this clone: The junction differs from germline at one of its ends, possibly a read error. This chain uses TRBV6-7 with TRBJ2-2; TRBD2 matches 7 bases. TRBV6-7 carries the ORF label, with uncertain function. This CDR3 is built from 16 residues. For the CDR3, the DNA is TGTGCCAGCAGTTACTCCGGGCGGGAGAACCCCGGGGAGCTGTTTTTT. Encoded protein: CASSYSGRENPGELFF.

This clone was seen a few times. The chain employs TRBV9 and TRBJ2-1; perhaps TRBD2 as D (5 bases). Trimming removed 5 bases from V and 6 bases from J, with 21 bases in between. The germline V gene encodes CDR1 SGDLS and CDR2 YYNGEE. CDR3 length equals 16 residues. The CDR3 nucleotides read TGTGCCAGCAGTACCCCTGCCGCGGGCGCCCGCAATGAGCAGTTCTTC. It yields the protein CASSTPAAGARNEQFF.

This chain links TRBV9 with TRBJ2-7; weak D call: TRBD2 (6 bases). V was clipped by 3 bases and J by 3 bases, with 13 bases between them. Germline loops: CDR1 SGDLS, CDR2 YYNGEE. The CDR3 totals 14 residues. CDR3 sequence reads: CASSGRTGDYEQYF. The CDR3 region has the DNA TGTGCCAGCAGCGGAAGAACGGGAGACTACGAGCAGTACTTC.

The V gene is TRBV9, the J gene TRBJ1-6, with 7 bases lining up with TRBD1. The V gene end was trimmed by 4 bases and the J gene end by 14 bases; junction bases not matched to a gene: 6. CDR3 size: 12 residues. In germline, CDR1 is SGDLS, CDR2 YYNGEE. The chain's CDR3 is CASSSRQGSLHF. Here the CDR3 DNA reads TGTGCCAGCAGCTCTCGACAGGGTTCCCTCCACTTT.

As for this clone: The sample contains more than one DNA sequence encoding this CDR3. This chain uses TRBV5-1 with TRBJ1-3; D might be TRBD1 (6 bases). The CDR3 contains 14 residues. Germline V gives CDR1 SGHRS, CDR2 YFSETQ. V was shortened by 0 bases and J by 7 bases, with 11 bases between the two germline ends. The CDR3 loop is CASSLGGGQNTIYF. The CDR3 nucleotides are TGCGCCAGCAGCTTGGGGGGGGGCCAGAACACCATATATTTT.

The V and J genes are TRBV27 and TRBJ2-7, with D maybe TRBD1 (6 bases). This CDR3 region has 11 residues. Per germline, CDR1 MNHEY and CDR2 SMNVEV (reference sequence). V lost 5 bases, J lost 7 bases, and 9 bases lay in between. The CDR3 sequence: CASSRGGEQYF. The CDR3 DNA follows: TGTGCCAGCAGTAGAGGGGGAGAGCAGTACTTC.

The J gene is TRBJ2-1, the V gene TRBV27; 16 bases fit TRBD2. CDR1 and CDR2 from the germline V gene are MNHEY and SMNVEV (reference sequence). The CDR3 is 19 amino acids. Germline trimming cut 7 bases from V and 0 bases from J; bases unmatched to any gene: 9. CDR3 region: CASNPPGLAGGSSYNEQFF. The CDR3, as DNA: TGTGCCAGCAACCCGCCGGGACTAGCGGGAGGGAGCTCCTACAATGAGCAGTTCTTC.

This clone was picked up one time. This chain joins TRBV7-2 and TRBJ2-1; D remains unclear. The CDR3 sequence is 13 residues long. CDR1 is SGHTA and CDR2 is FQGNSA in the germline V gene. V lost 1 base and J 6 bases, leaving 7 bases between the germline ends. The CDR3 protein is CASSLGAPNEQFF. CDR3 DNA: TGTGCCAGCAGCTTAGGGGCTCCCAATGAGCAGTTCTTC.

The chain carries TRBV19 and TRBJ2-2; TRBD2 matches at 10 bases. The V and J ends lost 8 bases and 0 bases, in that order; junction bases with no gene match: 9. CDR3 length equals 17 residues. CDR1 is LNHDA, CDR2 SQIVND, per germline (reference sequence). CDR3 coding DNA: TGTGCCAGTGGGCCGGGACTAGCGCCTCCGAACACCGGGGAGCTGTTTTTT. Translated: CASGPGLAPPNTGELFF.

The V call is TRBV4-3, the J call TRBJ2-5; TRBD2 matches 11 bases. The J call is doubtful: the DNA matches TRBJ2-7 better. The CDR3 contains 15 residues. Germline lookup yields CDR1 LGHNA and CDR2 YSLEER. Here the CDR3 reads CASRRRLAGPYEQYF. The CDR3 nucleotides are TGCGCCAGCAGGCGAAGACTAGCGGGACCCTACGAGCAGTACTTC.

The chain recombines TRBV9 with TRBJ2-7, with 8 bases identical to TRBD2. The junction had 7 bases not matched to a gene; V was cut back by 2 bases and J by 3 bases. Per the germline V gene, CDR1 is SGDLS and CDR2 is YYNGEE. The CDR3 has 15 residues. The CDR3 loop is CASSVSGGPRYEQYF. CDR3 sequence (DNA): TGTGCCAGCAGCGTCAGCGGGGGTCCCCGCTACGAGCAGTACTTC.

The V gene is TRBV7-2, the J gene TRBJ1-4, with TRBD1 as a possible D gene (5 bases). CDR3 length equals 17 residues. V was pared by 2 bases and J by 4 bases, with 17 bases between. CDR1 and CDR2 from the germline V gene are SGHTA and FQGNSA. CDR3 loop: CASSLQGSVSLNEKLFF. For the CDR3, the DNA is TGTGCCAGCAGCTTACAGGGCTCGGTATCCCTTAATGAAAAACTGTTTTTT.

This chain's CDR3 is CASRTDSNEKLFF. CDR3 DNA: TGTGCCAGCAGAACAGATAGTAATGAAAAACTGTTTTTT. This chain links TRBV28 with TRBJ1-4; no clear D gene. V lost 6 bases to trimming and J lost 4 bases, with 9 bases between them. Germline V gene data show CDR1 as MDHEN and CDR2 as SYDVKM. This CDR3 region has 13 residues. The full variable domain, completed using reference TRBV28 and TRBJ1-4, is DVKVTQSSRYLVKRTGEKVFLECVQDMDHENMFWYRQDPGLGLRLIYFSYDVKMKEKGDIPEGYSVSREKKERFSLILESASTNQTSMYLCASRTDSNEKLFFGSGTQLSVL.

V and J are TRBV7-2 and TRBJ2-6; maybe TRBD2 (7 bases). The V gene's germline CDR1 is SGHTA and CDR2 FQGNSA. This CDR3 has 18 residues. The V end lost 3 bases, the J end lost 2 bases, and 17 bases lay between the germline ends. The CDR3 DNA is TGTGCCAGCAGCTTTAGGGGGGGCTCCAGGGCTGGGGCCAACGTCCTGACTTTC. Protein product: CASSFRGGSRAGANVLTF.

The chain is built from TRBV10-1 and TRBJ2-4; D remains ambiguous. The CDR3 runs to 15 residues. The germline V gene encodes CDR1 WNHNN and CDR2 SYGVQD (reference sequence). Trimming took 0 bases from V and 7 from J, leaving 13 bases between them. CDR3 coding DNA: TGCGCCAGCAGTGAGTCGAGTGGTTACGAGAACATTCAGTACTTC. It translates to CASSESSGYENIQYF.

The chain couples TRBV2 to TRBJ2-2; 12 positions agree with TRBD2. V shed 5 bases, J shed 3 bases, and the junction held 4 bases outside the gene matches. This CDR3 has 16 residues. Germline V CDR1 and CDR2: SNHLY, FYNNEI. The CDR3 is CASSLTSGRYTGELFF. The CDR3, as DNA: TGTGCCAGCAGTTTAACTAGCGGGAGGTACACCGGGGAGCTGTTTTTT.